This T cell receptor beta chain appears in the sequencing data of a study of OX40 agonist ivuxolimab in advanced cancers. Background for the entire study: Ivuxolimab was an agonistic, fully human IgG2 monoclonal antibody directed against OX40 (CD134), a costimulatory receptor. Among the approximately 50 dose-escalation patients, around 19 had hepatocellular carcinoma, roughly 15 melanoma, 9 renal cell carcinoma and 9 head and neck cancer. Partial responses were achieved by three dose-escalation patients, of whom one had hepatocellular carcinoma and two had cutaneous melanoma. The monotherapy dose-escalation portion (N ≈ 57 patients) of the phase I ivuxolimab trial is reported in the paper. Intravenous ivuxolimab was administered to patients every 2 weeks at six dose levels: 0.01, 0.1, 0.3, 1.5, 3 and 10 mg/kg. Peripheral TCRbeta sequencing was intended to test whether TCR sequence diversity was altered and clonal T-cell expansion was caused by ivuxolimab. In the dose-escalation cohort, around four fifths of patients were male, and the mean age was roughly 56 years with a range of roughly 20 to 79. Patients were allowed to have had prior anti-PD-1, anti-PD-L1 or anti-CTLA-4 therapy, and roughly 40% of the dose-escalation patients had been treated with checkpoint inhibitors.

Patients with a history of autoimmune disease or receiving systemic immunosuppression were excluded from the trial. Peripheral blood for TCR sequencing was collected from all dose cohorts at baseline, on cycle 4 day 1, and on cycle 7 day 1. The samples were drawn from a first-in-human, open-label, multicenter phase I dose-escalation trial of ivuxolimab. The trial enrolled adults with locally advanced or metastatic head and neck squamous cell, hepatocellular, melanoma or renal cell carcinoma. Before TCR sequencing, CD4+ and CD8+ T cells were separately sorted from peripheral blood. Results the study describes overall, beyond this receptor: On average, CD8+ T cells showed more expanded clones than CD4+ T cells after ivuxolimab. At doses from 0.1 to 3.0 mg/kg, clonal expansion was seen in both CD4+ and CD8+ blood T cells between baseline and week 6. Low levels of normalized T-cell clonal expansion were also seen in some patients who did not respond. The antigen specificity of the clonally expanded peripheral T cells was not determined. In partial responders in the 0.1-3.0 mg/kg groups, normalized peripheral clonal expansion was found to be among the lowest, especially among CD8+ T cells.

Genomic DNA was extracted from sorted cells for sequencing of the TCRbeta CDR3 region. The immunoSEQ Assay was used to sequence the TCRbeta CDR3 regions. What TCRdb holds here is the immuneACCESS table cut down to in-frame rearrangements. Part of the clones is not present; checked against another copy, under half of the missing clones reflect an unresolved V gene, and the others are unexplained. Within this sample are 45,000 to 65,000 clones, with about 86% of them counted one time only. The ten biggest clones cover 6% to 8% of the sample. A remark on this clone: The clone's antigen remains unknown. Qualities for individual bases were not recorded, and no much larger clone is one base off.

Clipping removes 1 base from V and 6 bases from J, with 4 as the unmatched junction base count. The CDR3 measures 13 amino acids from cysteine to phenylalanine. Only the CDR3 part of the read is kept: 39 bases, read in frame from the first base. CDR1 and CDR2 were assigned from the germline V gene (reference sequence) as GTSNPN and SVGIG. The receptor comes from an adult with an advanced solid tumor such as melanoma, head and neck, liver or kidney cancer. The sequence links TRBV30 to TRBJ2-3; TRBD1 agrees with 7 junctional bases. Source: CD4+ or CD8+ T cells sorted from blood, taken in a trial of the OX40 agonist ivuxolimab. The DNA reads as follows: TGTGCCTGGAGTGCGCAGGGGGTGGATACGCAGTATTTT. This encodes CAWSAQGVDTQYF.